The sample holds a few counts of the clone carrying this TCR beta chain. Via MiXCR, TCRdb re-called the RACE reads, giving one row per CDR3 protein. The sample lists some 350,000 distinct CDR3 sequences, roughly 6.3% occurring once. Time point here: patch test 2, 6 weeks after DPC sensitization. Described treatment: therapeutic diphenylcyclopropenone sensitization with weekly scalp DPC. Trimming left V 1 base short and J 7 bases short, with 10 bases between. CDR1 is DFQATT, CDR2 SNEGSKA, per germline (reference sequence). The CDR3 is 12 residues long. These data belong to a study of human T cells and chemical hapten exposure.

This receptor was taken from a woman between 18 and 30 years old with alopecia areata. Some clones in this sample may be carry-over from other donors' samples. The starting material was whole blood, obtained in connection with sensitization to the hapten diphenylcyclopropenone (DPC). The V and J genes are TRBV20-1 and TRBJ1-2; D ambiguous. As DNA, the CDR3 is TGCAGTGCTAGAGCCATAGATAGTGGCTACACCTTC. It specifies CSARAIDSGYTF.